The rows below give T cell receptor beta chains drawn from one sample of a study of neurological immune-mediated disorders. MiXCR, run by TCRdb on the 5' RACE reads, gives a single entry per CDR3 protein. The table includes tens of thousands of distinct CDR3 sequences, 4.8% detected once. Material: CD4+ T cells from blood. These receptor sequences come from a man younger than 35 in good health. Both conserved end residues are trimmed from each CDR3. A D gene is named only where the DNA matches it firmly.

d_call	cdr3_length	v_call	cdr3_aa
-	12	TRBV5-5	ASSLVTVTGELF
-	12	TRBV19	ASASGAVHEKLF
TRBD1	12	TRBV18	ASSYGQDNTEAF
-	12	TRBV7-2	ASSLHLTNEKLF
-	12	TRBV14	ASSHYSTPYEQY
-	17	TRBV7-2	ASSFISRTPLNPYNEQF
-	13	TRBV5-1	ASSLAVSSTDTQY
-	9	TRBV27	AIGLFGPQH
TRBD2	12	TRBV6-2/TRBV6-3	ASTELAGGDTQY
TRBD1	11	TRBV2	ASRRQGHYGYT
-	12	TRBV6-2/TRBV6-3	ASLVSNSGNTIY
-	10	TRBV7-2	ASSLTNTEAF
-	16	TRBV9	ASSVATGLRSGANVLT
TRBD1	13	TRBV29-1	SVEDWGTGENGYT
-	11	TRBV5-1	ASRRQVETEAF
-	14	TRBV4-3	ASSLLQGPDDNEQF
TRBD1	13	TRBV6-5	ASSFNRDRDGEQY
TRBD1	12	TRBV20-1	SAISDGTEIELF
TRBD1	15	TRBV6-5	ASSYSMNGQGLTPLH
TRBD2	16	TRBV29-1	SVAKGASGGAQGDIQY
-	10	TRBV5-1	ASSFIDNEQF
TRBD1	12	TRBV5-1	ASSPGGTNYGYT
-	12	TRBV5-1	ASSSGPTNTEAF
-	11	TRBV28	ASSPQVWGEQF
TRBD2	12	TRBV9	ASSSSGAEKTQY
-	14	TRBV15	ATSGGVGNGRQPQH
-	11	TRBV5-1	ASSLGRFNEQF
-	11	TRBV7-2	ASSLAPAYGYT
TRBD1	16	TRBV5-6	ASRSTTGGAKGDTEAF